This T cell receptor beta chain was sequenced during a study of blood T cell repertoires in COVID-19. Germline lookup yields CDR1 SGHDT and CDR2 YYEEEE. With V trimmed by 4 bases and J by 7 bases, 10 bases remained unmatched. This CDR3 is built from 16 residues. Sequencing was performed with immunoSEQ multiplex PCR; in TCRdb, only in-frame clones are kept and a portion is missing. The sample lists 230,000 or so clones, around four fifths occurring once. The origin of this receptor is a man aged 25 to 40 with active or convalescent COVID-19. The chain uses TRBV5-6 and TRBJ1-3; 11 bases fit TRBD1. Sequenced material: peripheral blood. The CDR3, as DNA: TGTGCCAGCAGCCCTCTCGGGACAGGGGGTTTCAACACCATATATTTT. Translation gives CASSPLGTGGFNTIYF.